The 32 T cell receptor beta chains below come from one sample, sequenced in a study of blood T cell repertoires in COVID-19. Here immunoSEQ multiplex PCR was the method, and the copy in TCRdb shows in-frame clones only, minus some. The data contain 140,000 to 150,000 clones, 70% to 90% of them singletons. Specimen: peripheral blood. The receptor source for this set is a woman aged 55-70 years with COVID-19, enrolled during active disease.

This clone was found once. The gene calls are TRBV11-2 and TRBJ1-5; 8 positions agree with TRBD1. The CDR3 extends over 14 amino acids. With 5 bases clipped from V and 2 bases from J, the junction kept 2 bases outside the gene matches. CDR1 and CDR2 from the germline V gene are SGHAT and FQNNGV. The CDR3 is CASSPGGGNQPQHF. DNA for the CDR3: TGTGCCAGCAGCCCAGGGGGCGGCAATCAGCCCCAGCATTTT.

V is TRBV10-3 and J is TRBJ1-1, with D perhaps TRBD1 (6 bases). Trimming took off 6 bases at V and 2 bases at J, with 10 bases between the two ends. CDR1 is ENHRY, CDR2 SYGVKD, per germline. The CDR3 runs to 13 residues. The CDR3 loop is CAIRDSLNTEAFF. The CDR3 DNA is TGTGCCATCAGGGACAGCCTCAACACTGAAGCTTTCTTT.

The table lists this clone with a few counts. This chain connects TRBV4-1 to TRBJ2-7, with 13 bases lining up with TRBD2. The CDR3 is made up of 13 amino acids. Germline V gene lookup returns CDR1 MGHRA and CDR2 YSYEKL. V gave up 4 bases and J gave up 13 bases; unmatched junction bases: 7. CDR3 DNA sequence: TGCGCCAGCAGCCCTGGACTAGCGGGGGTCCTATACTTC. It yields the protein CASSPGLAGVLYF.

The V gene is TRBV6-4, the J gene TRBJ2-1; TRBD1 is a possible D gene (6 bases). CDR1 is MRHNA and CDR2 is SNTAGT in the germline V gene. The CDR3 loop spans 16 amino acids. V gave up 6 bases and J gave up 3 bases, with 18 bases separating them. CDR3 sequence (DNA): TGTGCCAGCAGCGACCTGACAGGAAGCGGCTACAATGAGCAGTTCTTC. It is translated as CASSDLTGSGYNEQFF.

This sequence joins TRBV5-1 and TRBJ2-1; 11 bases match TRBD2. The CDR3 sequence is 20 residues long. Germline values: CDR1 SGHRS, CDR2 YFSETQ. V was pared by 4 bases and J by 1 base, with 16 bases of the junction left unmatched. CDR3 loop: CASSPTGRTSGGPSYNEQFF. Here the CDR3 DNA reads TGCGCCAGCAGCCCGACGGGGAGAACTAGCGGGGGCCCTTCCTACAATGAGCAGTTCTTC.

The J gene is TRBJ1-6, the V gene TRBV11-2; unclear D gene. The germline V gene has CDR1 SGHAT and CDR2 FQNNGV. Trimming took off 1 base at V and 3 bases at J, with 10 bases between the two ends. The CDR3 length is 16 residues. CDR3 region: CASSLVPGVYNSPLHF. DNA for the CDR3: TGTGCCAGCAGCTTAGTACCGGGTGTCTATAATTCACCCCTCCACTTT. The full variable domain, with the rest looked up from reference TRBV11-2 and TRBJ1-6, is EAGVAQSPRYKIIEKRQSVAFWCNPISGHATLYWYQQILGQGPKLLIQFQNNGVVDDSQLPKDRFSAERLKGVDSTLKIQPAKLEDSAVYLCASSLVPGVYNSPLHFGNGTRLTVT.

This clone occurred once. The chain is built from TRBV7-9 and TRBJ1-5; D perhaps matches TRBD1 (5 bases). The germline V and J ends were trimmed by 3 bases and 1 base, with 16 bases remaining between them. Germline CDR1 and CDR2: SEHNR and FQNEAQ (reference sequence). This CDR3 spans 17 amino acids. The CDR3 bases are TGTGCCAGCAGCTTGGGGTCCGGGGGGGGAAGCAATCAGCCCCAGCATTTT. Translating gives CASSLGSGGGSNQPQHF. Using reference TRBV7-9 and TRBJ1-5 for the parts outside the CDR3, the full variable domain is DTGVSQNPRHKITKRGQNVTFRCDPISEHNRLYWYRQTLGQGPEFLTYFQNEAQLEKSRLLSDRFSAERPKGSFSTLEIQRTEQGDSAMYLCASSLGSGGGSNQPQHFGDGTRLSIL.

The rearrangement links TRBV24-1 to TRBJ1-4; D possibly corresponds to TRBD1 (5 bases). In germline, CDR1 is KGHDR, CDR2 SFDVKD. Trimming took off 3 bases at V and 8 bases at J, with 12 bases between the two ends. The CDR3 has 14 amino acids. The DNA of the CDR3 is TGTGCCACCAGTGATAAGGACCGGGGGGAAAAACTGTTTTTT. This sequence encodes CATSDKDRGEKLFF.

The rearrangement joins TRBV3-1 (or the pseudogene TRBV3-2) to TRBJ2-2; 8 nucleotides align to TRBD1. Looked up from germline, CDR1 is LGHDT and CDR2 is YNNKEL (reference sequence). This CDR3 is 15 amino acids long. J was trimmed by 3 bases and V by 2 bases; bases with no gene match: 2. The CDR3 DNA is TGTGCCAGCAGCCAACAGGGGGCCTACACCGGGGAGCTGTTTTTT. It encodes CASSQQGAYTGELFF.

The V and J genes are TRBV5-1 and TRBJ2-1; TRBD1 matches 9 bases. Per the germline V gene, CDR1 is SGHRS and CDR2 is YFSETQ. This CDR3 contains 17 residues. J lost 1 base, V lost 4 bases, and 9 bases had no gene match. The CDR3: CASSQPPGQGSYNEQFF. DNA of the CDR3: TGCGCCAGCAGCCAACCACCGGGACAGGGTTCCTACAATGAGCAGTTCTTC.

The CDR3 region is CASSVLGVYSNQPQHF. CDR3 sequence (DNA): TGTGCCAGCAGTGTTTTGGGAGTTTATAGCAATCAGCCCCAGCATTTT. This rearrangement joins TRBV6-1 to TRBJ1-5; D gene ambiguous. V lost 4 bases to trimming and J lost 0 bases, with 13 bases between them. CDR3 length: 16 residues. Germline-derived CDR1 and CDR2 are MNHNS and SASEGT.

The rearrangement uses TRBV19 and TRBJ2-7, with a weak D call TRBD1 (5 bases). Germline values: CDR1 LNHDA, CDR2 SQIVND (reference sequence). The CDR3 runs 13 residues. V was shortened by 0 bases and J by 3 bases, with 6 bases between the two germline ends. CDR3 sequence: CASSIEQGYEQYF. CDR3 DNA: TGTGCCAGTAGTATAGAGCAGGGCTACGAGCAGTACTTC.

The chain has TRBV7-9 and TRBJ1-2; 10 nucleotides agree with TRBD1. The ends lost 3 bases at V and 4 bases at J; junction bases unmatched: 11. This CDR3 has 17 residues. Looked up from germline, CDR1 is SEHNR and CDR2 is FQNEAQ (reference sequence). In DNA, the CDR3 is TGTGCCAGCAGCTTGGGGTCACCGGGACAGGGGTCCTATGGCTACACCTTC. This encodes CASSLGSPGQGSYGYTF.

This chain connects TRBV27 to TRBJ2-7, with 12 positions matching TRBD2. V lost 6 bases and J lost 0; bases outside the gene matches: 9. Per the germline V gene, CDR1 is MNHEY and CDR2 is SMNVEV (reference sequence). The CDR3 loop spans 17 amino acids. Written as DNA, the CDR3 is TGTGCCAGCAGATCTACTAGCGGGGGGACGAGCTCCTACGAGCAGTACTTC. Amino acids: CASRSTSGGTSSYEQYF.

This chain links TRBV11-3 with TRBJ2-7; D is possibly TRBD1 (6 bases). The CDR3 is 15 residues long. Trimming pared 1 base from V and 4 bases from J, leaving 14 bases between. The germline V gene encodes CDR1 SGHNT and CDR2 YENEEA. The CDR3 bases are TGTGCCAGCAGCTTAGCCCCCGGACAGACTTACGAGCAGTACTTC. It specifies CASSLAPGQTYEQYF. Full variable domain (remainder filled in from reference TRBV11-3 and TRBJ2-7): EAGVVQSPRYKIIEKKQPVAFWCNPISGHNTLYWYLQNLGQGPELLIRYENEEAVDDSQLPKDRFSAERLKGVDSTLKIQPAELGDSAVYLCASSLAPGQTYEQYFGPGTRLTVT.

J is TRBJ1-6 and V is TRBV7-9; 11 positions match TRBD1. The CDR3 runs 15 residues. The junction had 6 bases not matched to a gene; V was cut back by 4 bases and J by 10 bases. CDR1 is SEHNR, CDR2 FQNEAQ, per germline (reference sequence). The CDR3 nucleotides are TGTGCCAGCAGCTCGGGACAGGGGGGTTACTCACCCCTCCACTTT. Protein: CASSSGQGGYSPLHF. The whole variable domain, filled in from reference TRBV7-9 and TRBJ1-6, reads DTGVSQNPRHKITKRGQNVTFRCDPISEHNRLYWYRQTLGQGPEFLTYFQNEAQLEKSRLLSDRFSAERPKGSFSTLEIQRTEQGDSAMYLCASSSGQGGYSPLHFGNGTRLTVT.

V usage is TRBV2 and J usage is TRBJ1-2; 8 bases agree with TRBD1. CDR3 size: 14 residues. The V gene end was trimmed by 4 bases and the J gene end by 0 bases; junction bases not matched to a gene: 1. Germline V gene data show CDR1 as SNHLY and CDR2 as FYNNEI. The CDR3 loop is CASSGTGTNYGYTF. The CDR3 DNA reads TGTGCCAGCAGTGGGACAGGGACTAACTATGGCTACACCTTC.

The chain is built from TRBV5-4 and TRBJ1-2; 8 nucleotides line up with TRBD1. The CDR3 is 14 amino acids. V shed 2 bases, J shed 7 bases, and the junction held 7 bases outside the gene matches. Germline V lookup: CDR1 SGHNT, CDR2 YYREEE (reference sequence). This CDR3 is CASSFFGQGGGYTF. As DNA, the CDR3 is TGTGCCAGCAGCTTCTTTGGACAGGGCGGTGGCTACACCTTC. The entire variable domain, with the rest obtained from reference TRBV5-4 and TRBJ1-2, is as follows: ETGVTQSPTHLIKTRGQQVTLRCSSQSGHNTVSWYQQALGQGPQFIFQYYREEENGRGNFPPRFSGLQFPNYSSELNVNALELDDSALYLCASSFFGQGGGYTFGSGTRLTVV.

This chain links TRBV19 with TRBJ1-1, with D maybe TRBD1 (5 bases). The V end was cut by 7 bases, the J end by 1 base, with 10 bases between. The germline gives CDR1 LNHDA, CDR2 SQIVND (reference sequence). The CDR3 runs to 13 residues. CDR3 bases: TGTGCCAGTAAAATTGACAGGAACACTGAAGCTTTCTTT. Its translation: CASKIDRNTEAFF.

CDR3 residues: CASSYRTSGSYEQYF. As DNA, the CDR3 is TGTGCCAGCAGCTACCGGACTAGCGGATCCTACGAGCAGTACTTC. The V call is TRBV13, the J call TRBJ2-7; 10 bases fit TRBD2. Germline loops: CDR1 PRHDT, CDR2 FYEKMQ (reference sequence). J was trimmed by 1 base and V by 4 bases; bases with no gene match: 4. The CDR3 totals 15 residues.

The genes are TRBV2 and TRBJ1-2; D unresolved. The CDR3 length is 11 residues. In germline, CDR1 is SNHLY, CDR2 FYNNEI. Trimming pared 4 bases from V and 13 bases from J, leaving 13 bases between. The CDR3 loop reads CASSADGMRTF. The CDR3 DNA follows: TGTGCCAGCAGTGCGGACGGGATGCGCACCTTC.

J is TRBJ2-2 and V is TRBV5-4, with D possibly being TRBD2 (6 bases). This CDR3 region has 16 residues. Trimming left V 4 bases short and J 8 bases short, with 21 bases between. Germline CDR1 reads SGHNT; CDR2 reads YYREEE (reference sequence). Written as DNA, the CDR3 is TGTGCCAGCAGCCCCCCCCGCGGGAACTCGGGGGGGGAGCTGTTTTTT. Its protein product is CASSPPRGNSGGELFF.

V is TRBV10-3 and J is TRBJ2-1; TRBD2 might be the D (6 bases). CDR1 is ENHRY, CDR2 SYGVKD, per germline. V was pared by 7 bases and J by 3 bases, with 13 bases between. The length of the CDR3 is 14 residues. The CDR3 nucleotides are TGTGCCATCACCGGCGGGGAGGTCTACAATGAGCAGTTCTTC. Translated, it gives CAITGGEVYNEQFF.

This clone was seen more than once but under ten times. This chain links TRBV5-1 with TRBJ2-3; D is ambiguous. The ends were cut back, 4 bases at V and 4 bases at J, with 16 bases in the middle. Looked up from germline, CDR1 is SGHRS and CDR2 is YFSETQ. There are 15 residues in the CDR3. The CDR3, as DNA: TGCGCCAGCAGCGTGGAGCCACAGATCGCAGATACGCAGTATTTT. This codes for CASSVEPQIADTQYF.

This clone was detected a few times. CDR3 loop: CASRTGGEAYEQYF. CDR3 nucleotide sequence: TGTGCCAGCAGGACAGGGGGCGAGGCCTACGAGCAGTACTTC. The J gene is TRBJ2-7, the V gene TRBV6-6, with TRBD1 matching 10 bases. CDR1 MNHNY and CDR2 SVGAGI come from the germline V gene (reference sequence). Trimming cost V 6 bases and J 2 bases; bases outside gene matches: 4. There are 14 residues in the CDR3.

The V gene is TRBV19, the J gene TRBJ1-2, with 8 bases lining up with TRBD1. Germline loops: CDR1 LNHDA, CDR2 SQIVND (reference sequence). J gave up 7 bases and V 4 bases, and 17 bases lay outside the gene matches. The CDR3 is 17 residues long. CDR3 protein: CASSNLRRGDRSGGYTF. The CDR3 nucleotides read TGTGCCAGTAGTAACCTCCGCAGGGGGGACAGGTCAGGTGGCTACACCTTC.

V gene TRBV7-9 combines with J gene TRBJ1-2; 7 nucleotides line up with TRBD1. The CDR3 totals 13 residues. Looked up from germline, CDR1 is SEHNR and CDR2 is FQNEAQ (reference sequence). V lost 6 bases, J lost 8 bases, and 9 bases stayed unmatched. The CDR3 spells CASRTTGVGGYTF. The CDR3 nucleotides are TGTGCCAGCAGGACAACAGGGGTAGGAGGCTACACCTTC.

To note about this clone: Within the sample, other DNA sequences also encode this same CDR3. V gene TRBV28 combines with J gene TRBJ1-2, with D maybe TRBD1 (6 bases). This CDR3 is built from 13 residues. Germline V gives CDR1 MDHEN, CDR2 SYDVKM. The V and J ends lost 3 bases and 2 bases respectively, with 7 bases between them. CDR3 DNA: TGTGCCAGCAGTTTGGGACAAAACTATGGCTACACCTTC. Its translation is CASSLGQNYGYTF.

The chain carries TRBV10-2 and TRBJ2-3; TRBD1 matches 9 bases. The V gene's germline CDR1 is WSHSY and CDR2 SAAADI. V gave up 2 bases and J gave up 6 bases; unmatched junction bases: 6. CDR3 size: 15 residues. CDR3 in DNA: TGCGCCAGCAGTGAGGGACAGGGGTCTTTTGATACGCAGTATTTT. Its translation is CASSEGQGSFDTQYF.

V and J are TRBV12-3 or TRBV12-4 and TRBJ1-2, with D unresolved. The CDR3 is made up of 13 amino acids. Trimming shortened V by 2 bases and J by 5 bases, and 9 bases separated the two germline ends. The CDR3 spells CASSLLGVYGYTF. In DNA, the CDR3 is TGTGCCAGCAGTTTACTAGGAGTTTATGGCTACACCTTC.

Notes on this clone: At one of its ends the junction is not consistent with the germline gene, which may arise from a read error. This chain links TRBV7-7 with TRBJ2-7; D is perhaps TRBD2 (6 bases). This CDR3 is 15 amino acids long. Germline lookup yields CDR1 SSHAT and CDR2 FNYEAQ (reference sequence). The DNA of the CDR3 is TGTGCTAGCAGCCTCGCCGAGGGAGGTCTCTACGAGCAGTACTTC. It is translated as CASSLAEGGLYEQYF.

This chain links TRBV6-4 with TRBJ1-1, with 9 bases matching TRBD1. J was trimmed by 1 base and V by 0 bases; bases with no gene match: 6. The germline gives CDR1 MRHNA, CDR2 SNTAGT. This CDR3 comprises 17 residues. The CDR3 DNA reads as TGTGCCAGCAGTGACTCAACAGGGGGCTTATGGAACACTGAAGCTTTCTTT. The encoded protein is CASSDSTGGLWNTEAFF.